This is a list of T cell receptor beta chains from one sample in a study of CD8+CD57+ T cells in acquired aplastic anemia. TCRdb itself ran the reads through MiXCR, one entry per CDR3 protein. Here the sample spans some 170,000 distinct CDR3 sequences, around 45% being singletons. Sequencing was done on a sample of sorted CD4+, CD8+, or CD8+CD57+ T cells (not recorded which) from PBMCs. The receptors were gathered from a human donor in good health. Each CDR3 is given with its conserved first and last residue. The D gene is left open where the match is weak. A row's size may be missing; if present it is once, few, many or a size class.

d_gene: NA
len: 16
v_gene: TRBV7-2
abundance: many
j_gene: TRBJ1-5
CDR3nt: TGTGCCAGCAGCTTAGACCCCAACAGGGCGAAGGGGCCCCAGCATTTT
CDR3aa: CASSLDPNRAKGPQHF

d_gene: NA
len: 16
v_gene: TRBV3-1
abundance: NA
j_gene: TRBJ2-1
CDR3nt: TGTGCCAGCAGCCACTGGCCTACCCTTTCCTACAATGAGCAGTTCTTC
CDR3aa: CASSHWPTLSYNEQFF

d_gene: NA
len: 16
v_gene: TRBV3-1
abundance: NA
j_gene: TRBJ2-5
CDR3nt: TGTGCCAGCCCCGGGATTTCTGAGAGCCCCGCTGAGACCCAGTACTTC
CDR3aa: CASPGISESPAETQYF

d_gene: TRBD1
len: 16
v_gene: TRBV7-6
abundance: NA
j_gene: TRBJ1-1
CDR3nt: TGTGCCAGCAGCTATCAGGGGGCCATAATGAACACTGAAGCTTTCTTT
CDR3aa: CASSYQGAIMNTEAFF

d_gene: NA
len: 14
v_gene: TRBV7-3
abundance: many
j_gene: TRBJ1-5
CDR3nt: TGTGCCAGCAGCTTAATCGGACCCGGGCAGCCCCAGCATTTT
CDR3aa: CASSLIGPGQPQHF

d_gene: NA
len: 12
v_gene: TRBV7-9
abundance: NA
j_gene: TRBJ1-2
CDR3nt: TGTGCCAGCAGCTTAAATTCCTATGGCTACACCTTC
CDR3aa: CASSLNSYGYTF

d_gene: NA
len: 13
v_gene: TRBV6-1
abundance: NA
j_gene: TRBJ1-6
CDR3nt: TGTGCCAGCAGTGAATCCAGACGGTCACCCCTCCACTTT
CDR3aa: CASSESRRSPLHF

d_gene: NA
len: 14
v_gene: TRBV20-1
abundance: NA
j_gene: TRBJ1-5
CDR3nt: TGCAGTGCCAGCAGCCCAAGTAGCAATCAGCCCCAGCATTTT
CDR3aa: CSASSPSSNQPQHF

d_gene: NA
len: 15
v_gene: TRBV19
abundance: NA
j_gene: TRBJ1-6
CDR3nt: TGTGCCAGTAGTATGGATCAGGGAGATAATTCACCCCTCTACTTT
CDR3aa: CASSMDQGDNSPLYF

d_gene: NA
len: 13
v_gene: TRBV7-2
abundance: NA
j_gene: TRBJ2-3
CDR3nt: TGTGCCAGCATCCCAGCTGCCGCAGATACGCAGTATTTT
CDR3aa: CASIPAAADTQYF

d_gene: NA
len: 13
v_gene: TRBV7-2
abundance: NA
j_gene: TRBJ1-2
CDR3nt: TGTGCCAGCAGCGCATCAGTGAACTATGGCTACACCTTC
CDR3aa: CASSASVNYGYTF

d_gene: NA
len: 12
v_gene: TRBV15
abundance: many
j_gene: TRBJ1-2
CDR3nt: TGTGCCACCAGCAGGACAGGTGATGGCTACACCTTC
CDR3aa: CATSRTGDGYTF

d_gene: TRBD2
len: 14
v_gene: TRBV2
abundance: few
j_gene: TRBJ2-1
CDR3nt: TGTGCCAGCAGTGGCCCAGCGGGAGGTCGGGAGCAGTTCTTC
CDR3aa: CASSGPAGGREQFF

d_gene: TRBD2
len: 13
v_gene: TRBV20-1
abundance: NA
j_gene: TRBJ2-7
CDR3nt: TGCAGTGTCGTAGCGGGAGCCTCCTACGAGCAGTACTTC
CDR3aa: CSVVAGASYEQYF

d_gene: NA
len: 12
v_gene: TRBV10-3
abundance: many
j_gene: TRBJ2-1
CDR3nt: TGTGCCATCAGTTCGACTAGCAATGAGCAGTTCTTC
CDR3aa: CAISSTSNEQFF

d_gene: TRBD2
len: 14
v_gene: TRBV7-3
abundance: NA
j_gene: TRBJ2-2
CDR3nt: TGTGCCAGCAGCTCTAGCGGAACCACCGGGGAGCTGTTTTTT
CDR3aa: CASSSSGTTGELFF

d_gene: TRBD1
len: 13
v_gene: TRBV2
abundance: NA
j_gene: TRBJ1-3
CDR3nt: TGTGCCAGCGGGCCAACAGGGGCAAACACCATATATTTT
CDR3aa: CASGPTGANTIYF

d_gene: NA
len: 11
v_gene: TRBV5-1
abundance: NA
j_gene: TRBJ2-5
CDR3nt: TGCGCCAGCACGGGGCAGGAGACCCAGTACTTC
CDR3aa: CASTGQETQYF

d_gene: NA
len: 17
v_gene: TRBV11-1
abundance: many
j_gene: TRBJ1-2
CDR3nt: TGTGCCAGCAGCTTAAATATCGGGACGGGCGCTAACTATGGCTACACCTTC
CDR3aa: CASSLNIGTGANYGYTF

d_gene: TRBD2
len: 14
v_gene: TRBV5-1
abundance: many
j_gene: TRBJ2-1
CDR3nt: TGCGCCAGCAGCCCCATGGGGGGGGGGAACGAGCAGTTCTTC
CDR3aa: CASSPMGGGNEQFF

d_gene: NA
len: 15
v_gene: TRBV20-1
abundance: many
j_gene: TRBJ2-6
CDR3nt: TGCAGTGCTCCCGACAGGATCTCTGGGGCCAACGTCCTGACTTTC
CDR3aa: CSAPDRISGANVLTF

d_gene: NA
len: 12
v_gene: TRBV7-2
abundance: NA
j_gene: TRBJ1-6
CDR3nt: TGTGCCAGCATGGGTGGTTACTCACCCCTCCACTTT
CDR3aa: CASMGGYSPLHF

d_gene: NA
len: 14
v_gene: TRBV19
abundance: NA
j_gene: TRBJ1-5
CDR3nt: TGTGCCAGTAGTATAGTCGCCGGTAATCAGCCCCAGCATTTT
CDR3aa: CASSIVAGNQPQHF

d_gene: NA
len: 14
v_gene: TRBV30
abundance: NA
j_gene: TRBJ1-1
CDR3nt: TGTGCCTGTTCCTACCAACTTGTCCACACTGAAGCTTTCTTT
CDR3aa: CACSYQLVHTEAFF

d_gene: NA
len: 19
v_gene: TRBV20-1
abundance: many
j_gene: TRBJ1-5
CDR3nt: TGCAGTGCTAGCTCTGACCGGGGCAGGCCAAAGGGTGTCAATCAGCCCCAGCATTTT
CDR3aa: CSASSDRGRPKGVNQPQHF

d_gene: NA
len: 13
v_gene: TRBV3-1
abundance: NA
j_gene: TRBJ1-2
CDR3nt: TGTGGCAGCAGCCAAACGGTAAACTATGGCTACACCTTC
CDR3aa: CGSSQTVNYGYTF

d_gene: NA
len: 14
v_gene: TRBV2
abundance: NA
j_gene: TRBJ2-3
CDR3nt: TGTGCCAGCCGTGGCGGGTTGAGCGCAGATACGCAGTATTTT
CDR3aa: CASRGGLSADTQYF

d_gene: NA
len: 13
v_gene: TRBV24-1
abundance: NA
j_gene: TRBJ2-7
CDR3nt: TGTGCCACCAGGGCAGAGGGCAGCTACGAGCAGTACTTC
CDR3aa: CATRAEGSYEQYF

d_gene: NA
len: 13
v_gene: TRBV29-1
abundance: many
j_gene: TRBJ2-5
CDR3nt: TGCAGCGTTGACGCGGTACAGGGAGAGACCCAGTACTTC
CDR3aa: CSVDAVQGETQYF

d_gene: NA
len: 12
v_gene: TRBV7-2
abundance: NA
j_gene: TRBJ2-7
CDR3nt: TGTGCCAGCAGCTTATTGGTCTACGAGCAGTACTTC
CDR3aa: CASSLLVYEQYF

d_gene: NA
len: 12
v_gene: TRBV20-1
abundance: many
j_gene: TRBJ2-1
CDR3nt: TGCAGCTACGGTAGCGGATACAATGAGCAGTTCTTC
CDR3aa: CSYGSGYNEQFF

d_gene: TRBD2
len: 16
v_gene: TRBV11-2
abundance: many
j_gene: TRBJ2-7
CDR3nt: TGTGCCAGCAGCTTAGTTCGCGCTAGCGGGGGTTCGGAGCAGTACTTC
CDR3aa: CASSLVRASGGSEQYF

d_gene: TRBD1
len: 17
v_gene: TRBV6-1
abundance: once
j_gene: TRBJ2-5
CDR3nt: TGTGCCAGCAGTACCAGGACAGGGGCCTTGTACCAAGAGACCCAGTACTTC
CDR3aa: CASSTRTGALYQETQYF

d_gene: NA
len: 16
v_gene: TRBV9
abundance: once
j_gene: TRBJ1-1
CDR3nt: TGTGCCAGCAGCGGCGGGGGAAGTCCCTGGGACACTGAAGCTTTCTTT
CDR3aa: CASSGGGSPWDTEAFF

d_gene: TRBD2
len: 16
v_gene: TRBV20-1
abundance: few
j_gene: TRBJ2-7
CDR3nt: TGCAGTGCTTCCCCGCTGGGGACTAGCGGGGGGTACGAGCAGTACTTC
CDR3aa: CSASPLGTSGGYEQYF

d_gene: NA
len: 12
v_gene: TRBV10-1
abundance: medium-sized
j_gene: TRBJ2-1
CDR3nt: TGCGCCAGCAGCCGTGGGTCGGCTGAGCAGTTCTTC
CDR3aa: CASSRGSAEQFF

d_gene: NA
len: 12
v_gene: TRBV19
abundance: NA
j_gene: TRBJ2-1
CDR3nt: TGTGCCAGTAGTCCATCCGGTCGTGAGCAGTTCTTC
CDR3aa: CASSPSGREQFF

d_gene: NA
len: 17
v_gene: TRBV2
abundance: many
j_gene: TRBJ2-2
CDR3nt: TGTGCCAGCATATCAGTTCAAATACGGATGGCAGGGGGGGAGCTGTTTTTT
CDR3aa: CASISVQIRMAGGELFF

d_gene: NA
len: 17
v_gene: TRBV4-1
abundance: NA
j_gene: TRBJ1-2
CDR3nt: TGCGCCAGCAGCCAACCCCCGGAGAGAAGAGCTAACTATGGCTACACCTTC
CDR3aa: CASSQPPERRANYGYTF

d_gene: NA
len: 13
v_gene: TRBV27
abundance: NA
j_gene: TRBJ1-3
CDR3nt: TGTGCCAGCAGTTTATTACAGGGCAACACCATATATTTT
CDR3aa: CASSLLQGNTIYF

d_gene: NA
len: 12
v_gene: TRBV18
abundance: NA
j_gene: TRBJ1-2
CDR3nt: TGTGCCAGCTCCGGACGGGGCTATGGCTACACCTTC
CDR3aa: CASSGRGYGYTF

d_gene: NA
len: 12
v_gene: TRBV29-1
abundance: NA
j_gene: TRBJ1-1
CDR3nt: TGCAGCGTTAACAGAGGGGACACTGAAGCTTTCTTT
CDR3aa: CSVNRGDTEAFF

d_gene: NA
len: 15
v_gene: TRBV19
abundance: once
j_gene: TRBJ1-1
CDR3nt: TGTGCCAGTAGTCCGGCGGACGGGTTGAACACTGAAGCTTTCTTT
CDR3aa: CASSPADGLNTEAFF

d_gene: NA
len: 15
v_gene: TRBV25-1
abundance: NA
j_gene: TRBJ1-2
CDR3nt: TGTGCCAGCAGTTACTCCCAGACAGACGTCTATGGCTACACCTTC
CDR3aa: CASSYSQTDVYGYTF

d_gene: TRBD1
len: 15
v_gene: TRBV7-2
abundance: few
j_gene: TRBJ1-2
CDR3nt: TGTGCCAGCAGCTTAACGGCAGGGGGGGCTCATGGCTACACCTTC
CDR3aa: CASSLTAGGAHGYTF

d_gene: TRBD2
len: 14
v_gene: TRBV20-1
abundance: NA
j_gene: TRBJ2-5
CDR3nt: TGCAGTGCTAGAGATCCGACTAGCGTGGAGACCCAGTACTTC
CDR3aa: CSARDPTSVETQYF

d_gene: TRBD1
len: 15
v_gene: TRBV7-4
abundance: NA
j_gene: TRBJ1-1
CDR3nt: TGTGCCAGCAGCTTGAACCGGGACAGGGTTACTGAAGCTTTCTTT
CDR3aa: CASSLNRDRVTEAFF

d_gene: TRBD2
len: 17
v_gene: TRBV6-2/TRBV6-3
abundance: NA
j_gene: TRBJ2-1
CDR3nt: TGTGCCAGCAGTTACTCGATTCCTAGCGGGGGATACAATGAGCAGTTCTTC
CDR3aa: CASSYSIPSGGYNEQFF

d_gene: TRBD1
len: 16
v_gene: TRBV5-6
abundance: NA
j_gene: TRBJ1-2
CDR3nt: TGTGCCAGCAGCTTTCCCGGACAGGAGTGGAACTATGGCTACACCTTC
CDR3aa: CASSFPGQEWNYGYTF

d_gene: NA
len: 13
v_gene: TRBV27
abundance: many
j_gene: TRBJ1-5
CDR3nt: TGTGCCAGCTCCGTGAACGGGAATCAGCCCCAGCATTTT
CDR3aa: CASSVNGNQPQHF

d_gene: NA
len: 15
v_gene: TRBV11-2
abundance: NA
j_gene: TRBJ2-7
CDR3nt: TGTGCCAGCAGCTTAGATCCGGGGGTTACCTACGAGCAGTACTTC
CDR3aa: CASSLDPGVTYEQYF

d_gene: NA
len: 13
v_gene: TRBV9
abundance: many
j_gene: TRBJ2-7
CDR3nt: TGTGCCAGCAGCGTAGCCAGTGACAGCGAGCAGTACTTC
CDR3aa: CASSVASDSEQYF

d_gene: NA
len: 14
v_gene: TRBV10-3
abundance: NA
j_gene: TRBJ1-2
CDR3nt: TGTGCCATCAGTGCGGACACCCTTAACTATGGCTACACCTTC
CDR3aa: CAISADTLNYGYTF

d_gene: NA
len: 13
v_gene: TRBV20-1
abundance: many
j_gene: TRBJ2-3
CDR3nt: TGCAGTGCTATCATGAAGAACACAGATACGCAGTATTTT
CDR3aa: CSAIMKNTDTQYF